This is a list of T cell receptor beta chains from one sample in a study of early T cells in non-severe SARS-CoV-2 infection. TCRdb re-called the 5' RACE reads through MiXCR, storing one row per CDR3 protein. In the table there are roughly 80,000 distinct CDR3 sequences, over 5% of which are singletons. The sample comprised whole blood. The receptors originated from an adult who was a healthcare worker with PCR-confirmed SARS-CoV-2 infection or an uninfected control (not recorded which). CDR3s include the opening cysteine and the closing phenylalanine or tryptophan. D genes are given only for firm matches. Clone size is given for some rows only: seen once, a few or many times, or a class if the clone is expanded.

J gene: TRBJ1-6; D gene: .; V gene: TRBV9; clone size: few; CDR3 length: 14; CDR3 protein: CASSMGQFNSPLHF; CDR3 DNA: TGTGCCAGCAGCATGGGACAATTCAATTCACCCCTCCACTTT
J gene: TRBJ1-2; D gene: TRBD1; V gene: TRBV20-1; clone size: many; CDR3 length: 14; CDR3 protein: CSAIKTGNNYGYTF; CDR3 DNA: TGCAGTGCTATCAAGACAGGGAATAACTATGGCTACACCTTC
J gene: TRBJ1-1; D gene: TRBD1; V gene: TRBV7-9; clone size: .; CDR3 length: 15; CDR3 protein: CASSLTSAGGTEAFF; CDR3 DNA: TGTGCCAGCAGCTTAACTTCGGCAGGGGGAACTGAAGCTTTCTTT
J gene: TRBJ2-7; D gene: .; V gene: TRBV20-1; clone size: .; CDR3 length: 14; CDR3 protein: CSARATPPLNEQYF; CDR3 DNA: TGCAGTGCTAGAGCGACCCCTCCCCTTAACGAGCAGTACTTC
J gene: TRBJ2-1; D gene: .; V gene: TRBV2; clone size: .; CDR3 length: 13; CDR3 protein: CASSDLGSNEQFF; CDR3 DNA: TGTGCCAGCAGTGATTTGGGATCCAATGAGCAGTTCTTC
J gene: TRBJ2-3; D gene: TRBD2; V gene: TRBV4-2; clone size: .; CDR3 length: 16; CDR3 protein: CASSSLSGRAKDTQYF; CDR3 DNA: TGTGCCAGCAGCAGTCTTAGCGGGAGGGCCAAGGATACGCAGTATTTT
J gene: TRBJ2-2; D gene: .; V gene: TRBV5-1; clone size: many; CDR3 length: 14; CDR3 protein: CASSLDRSTGELFF; CDR3 DNA: TGCGCCAGCAGCTTGGATCGAAGCACCGGGGAGCTGTTTTTT
J gene: TRBJ2-3; D gene: .; V gene: TRBV5-1; clone size: many; CDR3 length: 15; CDR3 protein: CASSSGGVGADTQYF; CDR3 DNA: TGCGCCAGCAGCTCTGGAGGGGTCGGGGCAGATACGCAGTATTTT
J gene: TRBJ2-5; D gene: .; V gene: TRBV20-1; clone size: many; CDR3 length: 12; CDR3 protein: CSAQKEFETQYF; CDR3 DNA: TGCAGTGCTCAAAAGGAATTCGAGACCCAGTACTTC
J gene: TRBJ2-1; D gene: .; V gene: TRBV4-1; clone size: few; CDR3 length: 12; CDR3 protein: CASSHVSDEQFF; CDR3 DNA: TGCGCCAGCAGCCATGTAAGCGATGAGCAGTTCTTC
J gene: TRBJ2-3; D gene: TRBD2; V gene: TRBV20-1; clone size: few; CDR3 length: 14; CDR3 protein: CSAPTSGMKDTQYF; CDR3 DNA: TGCAGTGCTCCGACTAGCGGGATGAAAGATACGCAGTATTTT
J gene: TRBJ2-1; D gene: TRBD1; V gene: TRBV6-5; clone size: many; CDR3 length: 15; CDR3 protein: CASSKPGQGANEQFF; CDR3 DNA: TGTGCCAGCAGTAAACCGGGACAGGGCGCCAATGAGCAGTTCTTC
J gene: TRBJ2-7; D gene: .; V gene: TRBV15; clone size: many; CDR3 length: 14; CDR3 protein: CATSSTGYSYEQYF; CDR3 DNA: TGTGCCACCAGCAGCACAGGGTACTCCTACGAGCAGTACTTC
J gene: TRBJ2-7; D gene: TRBD2; V gene: TRBV7-8; clone size: .; CDR3 length: 15; CDR3 protein: CASSLRTSDTGEQYF; CDR3 DNA: TGTGCCAGCAGCCTAAGGACTAGCGATACTGGCGAGCAGTACTTC
J gene: TRBJ1-2; D gene: .; V gene: TRBV7-8; clone size: many; CDR3 length: 15; CDR3 protein: CASSPGTTSGYGYTF; CDR3 DNA: TGTGCCAGCAGCCCCGGGACAACATCAGGCTATGGCTACACCTTC
J gene: TRBJ2-7; D gene: .; V gene: TRBV2; clone size: many; CDR3 length: 13; CDR3 protein: CASSDGETYEQYF; CDR3 DNA: TGTGCCAGCAGCGATGGGGAGACCTACGAGCAGTACTTC
J gene: TRBJ2-5; D gene: .; V gene: TRBV18; clone size: few; CDR3 length: 14; CDR3 protein: CASSPPWSQETQYF; CDR3 DNA: TGTGCCAGCTCACCACCATGGAGCCAAGAGACCCAGTACTTC
J gene: TRBJ2-5; D gene: .; V gene: TRBV30; clone size: .; CDR3 length: 15; CDR3 protein: CAWGPGDLGAETQYF; CDR3 DNA: TGTGCCTGGGGGCCGGGGGACCTTGGCGCAGAGACCCAGTACTTC
J gene: TRBJ2-7; D gene: .; V gene: TRBV5-1; clone size: many; CDR3 length: 15; CDR3 protein: CASSFTGQETYEQYF; CDR3 DNA: TGCGCCAGCAGCTTTACGGGACAAGAGACCTACGAGCAGTACTTC
J gene: TRBJ2-3; D gene: .; V gene: TRBV5-6; clone size: few; CDR3 length: 15; CDR3 protein: CASSFLGASGDTQYF; CDR3 DNA: TGTGCCAGCAGCTTTCTGGGGGCCAGTGGAGATACGCAGTATTTT
J gene: TRBJ1-6; D gene: .; V gene: TRBV20-1; clone size: few; CDR3 length: 16; CDR3 protein: CSASSGAFSYNSPLHF; CDR3 DNA: TGCAGTGCTAGTTCGGGGGCGTTCTCCTATAATTCACCCCTCCACTTT
J gene: TRBJ1-3; D gene: .; V gene: TRBV28; clone size: few; CDR3 length: 14; CDR3 protein: CASTTGHFGNTIYF; CDR3 DNA: TGTGCCAGCACTACAGGACACTTTGGAAACACCATATATTTT
J gene: TRBJ2-3; D gene: .; V gene: TRBV4-2; clone size: few; CDR3 length: 15; CDR3 protein: CASSQVVLEADTQYF; CDR3 DNA: TGTGCCAGCAGCCAAGTGGTTCTAGAGGCAGATACGCAGTATTTT
J gene: TRBJ2-1; D gene: .; V gene: TRBV3-1; clone size: many; CDR3 length: 15; CDR3 protein: CASSHKRGVYNEQFF; CDR3 DNA: TGTGCCAGCAGCCACAAAAGGGGGGTCTACAATGAGCAGTTCTTC
J gene: TRBJ2-3; D gene: TRBD1; V gene: TRBV6-1; clone size: many; CDR3 length: 14; CDR3 protein: CASNDRGYTDTQYF; CDR3 DNA: TGTGCCAGCAACGACAGGGGATACACAGATACGCAGTATTTT
J gene: TRBJ2-3; D gene: TRBD2; V gene: TRBV7-9; clone size: few; CDR3 length: 16; CDR3 protein: CASSPKAGGRTDTQYF; CDR3 DNA: TGTGCCAGCAGTCCAAAAGCGGGAGGACGCACAGATACGCAGTATTTT
J gene: TRBJ1-1; D gene: .; V gene: TRBV2; clone size: many; CDR3 length: 14; CDR3 protein: CASVRQNANTEAFF; CDR3 DNA: TGTGCCAGCGTCCGACAGAATGCAAACACTGAAGCTTTCTTT
J gene: TRBJ2-2; D gene: TRBD1; V gene: TRBV29-1; clone size: many; CDR3 length: 14; CDR3 protein: CSAKRQGATGELFF; CDR3 DNA: TGCAGCGCTAAGCGACAGGGGGCTACCGGGGAGCTGTTTTTT
J gene: TRBJ2-3; D gene: .; V gene: TRBV20-1; clone size: many; CDR3 length: 16; CDR3 protein: CSASRGGSWDTDTQYF; CDR3 DNA: TGCAGTGCTAGCAGGGGTGGTTCTTGGGACACAGATACGCAGTATTTT
J gene: TRBJ1-5; D gene: .; V gene: TRBV20-1; clone size: many; CDR3 length: 15; CDR3 protein: CSARNSNRAHQPQHF; CDR3 DNA: TGCAGTGCTAGAAATTCAAACAGGGCTCATCAGCCCCAGCATTTT
J gene: TRBJ2-3; D gene: .; V gene: TRBV7-9; clone size: many; CDR3 length: 16; CDR3 protein: CASSPGRGASTDTQYF; CDR3 DNA: TGTGCCAGCAGCCCCGGCCGGGGGGCTAGCACAGATACGCAGTATTTT
J gene: TRBJ1-2; D gene: TRBD1; V gene: TRBV20-1; clone size: .; CDR3 length: 13; CDR3 protein: CSATDRVGYGYTF; CDR3 DNA: TGCAGTGCCACGGACAGGGTCGGCTATGGCTACACCTTC
J gene: TRBJ2-1; D gene: .; V gene: TRBV7-6; clone size: .; CDR3 length: 16; CDR3 protein: CASSLAVASVSDEQFF; CDR3 DNA: TGTGCCAGCAGCTTAGCGGTGGCATCCGTTTCAGATGAGCAGTTCTTC
J gene: TRBJ1-4; D gene: .; V gene: TRBV7-9; clone size: many; CDR3 length: 13; CDR3 protein: CASSLGYNEKLFF; CDR3 DNA: TGTGCCAGCAGCCTTGGCTATAATGAAAAACTGTTTTTT
J gene: TRBJ1-2; D gene: .; V gene: TRBV28; clone size: many; CDR3 length: 15; CDR3 protein: CASSLSGAESYGYTF; CDR3 DNA: TGTGCCAGCAGTTTATCGGGGGCGGAGAGTTATGGCTACACCTTC
J gene: TRBJ1-1; D gene: .; V gene: TRBV5-6; clone size: .; CDR3 length: 14; CDR3 protein: CASSSVFGNTEAFF; CDR3 DNA: TGTGCCAGCAGCTCCGTTTTTGGGAACACTGAAGCTTTCTTT
J gene: TRBJ2-1; D gene: TRBD2; V gene: TRBV4-1; clone size: many; CDR3 length: 17; CDR3 protein: CASSQAASGGDYNEQFF; CDR3 DNA: TGCGCCAGCAGCCAAGCGGCTAGCGGAGGGGACTACAATGAGCAGTTCTTC
J gene: TRBJ2-5; D gene: TRBD2; V gene: TRBV27; clone size: .; CDR3 length: 15; CDR3 protein: CASSFGARRGETQYF; CDR3 DNA: TGTGCCAGCAGTTTTGGAGCTAGGCGGGGGGAGACCCAGTACTTC
J gene: TRBJ1-5; D gene: TRBD1; V gene: TRBV9; clone size: few; CDR3 length: 13; CDR3 protein: CASGGQVGQPQHF; CDR3 DNA: TGTGCCAGCGGGGGACAGGTCGGTCAGCCCCAGCATTTT
J gene: TRBJ1-5; D gene: .; V gene: TRBV7-8; clone size: many; CDR3 length: 15; CDR3 protein: CASSLQKVSNQPQHF; CDR3 DNA: TGTGCCAGCAGCTTACAGAAAGTAAGCAATCAGCCCCAGCATTTT
J gene: TRBJ1-1; D gene: .; V gene: TRBV5-8; clone size: once; CDR3 length: 13; CDR3 protein: CASSPFRGTEAFF; CDR3 DNA: TGTGCCAGCAGCCCCTTCCGGGGCACTGAAGCTTTCTTT
J gene: TRBJ2-1; D gene: TRBD1; V gene: TRBV18; clone size: few; CDR3 length: 14; CDR3 protein: CASSTGQGYNEQFF; CDR3 DNA: TGTGCCAGCTCAACGGGACAGGGTTACAATGAGCAGTTCTTC
J gene: TRBJ2-7; D gene: TRBD2; V gene: TRBV6-2/TRBV6-3; clone size: .; CDR3 length: 15; CDR3 protein: CASSTRLARSYEQYF; CDR3 DNA: TGTGCCAGCAGTACTCGACTAGCGCGCTCCTACGAGCAGTACTTC
J gene: TRBJ1-1; D gene: .; V gene: TRBV6-5; clone size: few; CDR3 length: 16; CDR3 protein: CASSYSSGAYNTEAFF; CDR3 DNA: TGTGCCAGCAGTTACTCTTCCGGGGCCTATAACACTGAAGCTTTCTTT
J gene: TRBJ1-1; D gene: TRBD1; V gene: TRBV27; clone size: .; CDR3 length: 14; CDR3 protein: CASKRDRVFTEAFF; CDR3 DNA: TGTGCCAGCAAGCGGGACAGGGTATTCACTGAAGCTTTCTTT
J gene: TRBJ2-1; D gene: .; V gene: TRBV6-2/TRBV6-3; clone size: few; CDR3 length: 15; CDR3 protein: CASTPQGRSYNEQFF; CDR3 DNA: TGTGCCAGCACCCCTCAGGGGAGATCCTACAATGAGCAGTTCTTC
J gene: TRBJ2-3; D gene: TRBD2; V gene: TRBV11-2; clone size: many; CDR3 length: 16; CDR3 protein: CASSPKLAGVTDTQYF; CDR3 DNA: TGTGCCAGCAGCCCAAAACTAGCGGGGGTCACAGATACGCAGTATTTT
J gene: TRBJ2-7; D gene: TRBD1; V gene: TRBV20-1; clone size: many; CDR3 length: 14; CDR3 protein: CSAYRDRGSYEQYF; CDR3 DNA: TGCAGTGCTTACCGGGACAGGGGTTCGTACGAGCAGTACTTC
J gene: TRBJ2-1; D gene: TRBD2; V gene: TRBV7-9; clone size: many; CDR3 length: 14; CDR3 protein: CASSLASGGYEQFF; CDR3 DNA: TGTGCCAGCAGCTTGGCTAGCGGGGGGTATGAGCAGTTCTTC
J gene: TRBJ2-7; D gene: .; V gene: TRBV6-5; clone size: many; CDR3 length: 14; CDR3 protein: CASRLDGQKAEQYF; CDR3 DNA: TGTGCCAGCAGGTTGGACGGTCAAAAGGCCGAGCAGTACTTC
J gene: TRBJ2-5; D gene: TRBD1; V gene: TRBV5-1; clone size: many; CDR3 length: 15; CDR3 protein: CASSSGGTGRETQYF; CDR3 DNA: TGCGCCAGCAGCTCCGGAGGGACAGGGAGGGAGACCCAGTACTTC
J gene: TRBJ1-6; D gene: TRBD1; V gene: TRBV5-1; clone size: many; CDR3 length: 13; CDR3 protein: CASKGQGNSPLHF; CDR3 DNA: TGCGCCAGCAAGGGACAGGGCAATTCACCCCTCCACTTT
J gene: TRBJ2-7; D gene: TRBD2; V gene: TRBV7-2; clone size: many; CDR3 length: 16; CDR3 protein: CASSLSPTSGAREQYF; CDR3 DNA: TGTGCCAGCAGCTTATCCCCGACTAGCGGGGCAAGGGAGCAGTACTTC